The T cell receptor beta chain under discussion was sequenced for a study of cytomegalovirus exposure and HLA in healthy donors. Study results and caveats: Cytomegalovirus association was listed for 164 TCR beta chains. Specific recognition of CMV antigens was confirmed in vitro for a few chains (all CMV-associated). From TCR beta sequences, most subjects' HLA-A and HLA-B alleles were reportedly predicted accurately.

Vbeta (60) and Jbeta (13) primers were used in the PCR. Some clones are missing from TCRdb's copy, which holds only in-frame ones; the method was immunoSEQ multiplex PCR. The sample records fewer than 100,000 clones, approximately 79% being singletons. On this clone: Its specificity is unknown.

The germline gives CDR1 SEHNR, CDR2 FQNEAQ (reference sequence). The CDR3 has 14 amino acids. The V and J ends lost 5 bases and 3 bases, in that order; junction bases with no gene match: 6. The sequencing input was PBMCs. This chain uses TRBV7-9 with TRBJ2-7; 8 bases are a match to TRBD2. The source of this sequence is a woman between 40 and 50 years old in good health and CMV-seronegative. CDR3 nucleotides: TGTGCCAGCAGCCCCCGGGGGGGTTTCTACGAGCAGTACTTC. This sequence encodes CASSPRGGFYEQYF.